A selection of T cell receptor beta chains follows, all from one sample in a study of blood T cell repertoires in COVID-19. Using immunoSEQ multiplex PCR, the repertoire was profiled, and TCRdb retains in-frame clones only, with some absent. The sample lists approximately 150,000 clones; about 87% were seen once. Specimen: peripheral blood. All receptors come from a woman aged 80 or over with COVID-19, enrolled during active disease. CDR3s include the opening cysteine and the closing phenylalanine or tryptophan. The D gene is left open where the match is weak. Clone size, where shown, is once, few, many, or a class for clones that have expanded.

V	J	D	size	CDR3	DNA
TRBV20-1	TRBJ1-2	-	-	CSASDGGVHGYTF	TGCAGTGCTAGTGACGGAGGAGTCCATGGCTACACCTTC
TRBV5-1	TRBJ2-7	-	-	CASSLVPDYNTYEQYF	TGCGCCAGCAGCTTGGTCCCCGACTACAATACCTACGAGCAGTACTTC
TRBV7-2	TRBJ2-7	TRBD1	-	CASSITGTAGEQYF	TGTGCCAGCAGCATCACCGGGACAGCAGGCGAGCAGTACTTC
TRBV7-2	TRBJ2-1	TRBD2	-	CASSQRTFQGTSGRGEQFF	TGTGCCAGCAGCCAACGGACTTTTCAGGGAACTAGCGGGAGGGGTGAGCAGTTCTTC
TRBV19	TRBJ1-1	-	-	CASSAGGRGSEAFF	TGTGCCAGTAGTGCAGGAGGGAGAGGTAGTGAAGCTTTCTTT
TRBV28	TRBJ2-7	-	-	CASTTPPSYEQYF	TGTGCCAGCACCACGCCCCCCAGCTACGAGCAGTACTTC
TRBV4-2	TRBJ1-1	-	-	CASSQDSFEAFF	TGTGCCAGCAGCCAAGACAGTTTTGAAGCTTTCTTT
TRBV27	TRBJ1-2	TRBD1	once	CASSWGQGALGYTF	TGTGCCAGCAGTTGGGGACAGGGGGCGTTGGGCTACACCTTC
TRBV7-8	TRBJ2-2	TRBD2	-	CASRKRGNTGELFF	TGTGCCAGCAGAAAGCGGGGAAACACCGGGGAGCTGTTTTTT
TRBV11-2	TRBJ1-5	-	-	CASSKDSLGNQPQHF	TGTGCCAGCAGCAAAGACTCCCTAGGTAATCAGCCCCAGCATTTT
TRBV15	TRBJ2-3	-	once	CATSRESGFTDTQYF	TGTGCCACCAGCAGAGAGTCAGGGTTTACAGATACGCAGTATTTT
TRBV2	TRBJ1-1	-	once	CASSERTVVNTEAFF	TGTGCCAGCAGTGAAAGGACAGTCGTGAACACTGAAGCTTTCTTT
TRBV29-1	TRBJ1-2	-	-	CSVNYLDGYTF	TGCAGCGTCAACTATCTCGACGGCTACACCTTC
TRBV5-6	TRBJ1-4	TRBD1	-	CASSSQQGAGKLFF	TGTGCCAGCAGCTCCCAACAGGGGGCTGGAAAACTGTTTTTT
TRBV6-2/TRBV6-3	TRBJ2-6	-	-	CASSYSFNRRGAPGANVLTF	TGTGCCAGCAGTTACTCTTTTAATCGCCGGGGGGCGCCTGGGGCCAACGTCCTGACTTTC
TRBV5-1	TRBJ2-5	-	-	CASSAGAIGQETQYF	TGCGCCAGCAGCGCGGGGGCCATTGGGCAAGAGACCCAGTACTTC
TRBV5-1	TRBJ2-7	-	-	CASSLWGSGLGTSSSYEQYF	TGCGCCAGCAGCTTGTGGGGGTCGGGACTGGGAACCAGTAGCTCCTACGAGCAGTACTTC
TRBV27	TRBJ1-2	-	-	CASSLGAAYGYTF	TGTGCCAGCAGTTTAGGGGCAGCCTATGGCTACACCTTC
TRBV18	TRBJ2-3	-	-	CASSPGGTALADTQYF	TGTGCCAGCTCACCAGGTGGGACTGCTCTAGCGGATACGCAGTATTTT
TRBV10-1	TRBJ2-7	-	-	CASSRIQGSYEQYF	TGCGCCAGCAGTCGTATACAGGGTTCCTACGAGCAGTACTTC
TRBV25-1	TRBJ2-7	-	-	CASSESPLDEQYF	TGTGCCAGCAGTGAATCACCGCTAGACGAGCAGTACTTC
TRBV7-2	TRBJ2-7	TRBD2	-	CASSLRIAGVDEQYF	TGTGCCAGCAGCTTACGGATAGCGGGAGTGGATGAGCAGTACTTC
TRBV19	TRBJ1-4	-	-	CASSNARDYEKLFF	TGTGCCAGTAGTAACGCCAGGGATTATGAAAAACTGTTTTTT
TRBV27	TRBJ1-5	-	-	CASSLEGGQPQHF	TGTGCCAGCAGTTTAGAAGGAGGCCAGCCCCAGCATTTT
TRBV5-1	TRBJ2-1	-	-	CASSLVAASSYNEQFF	TGCGCCAGCAGCTTGGTGGCGGCCAGCTCCTACAATGAGCAGTTCTTC
TRBV4-3	TRBJ1-1	-	few	CASSQEQGFEAFF	TGCGCCAGCAGCCAAGAACAGGGTTTCGAAGCTTTCTTT
TRBV19	TRBJ1-5	-	once	CASTPTGTGVGQPQHF	TGTGCCAGTACCCCAACCGGGACGGGAGTGGGTCAGCCCCAGCATTTT
TRBV29-1	TRBJ2-3	TRBD2	-	CSVEGLAGGGPDTQYF	TGCAGCGTTGAGGGACTAGCGGGAGGCGGTCCAGATACGCAGTATTTT
TRBV18	TRBJ2-6	TRBD1	-	CASSPNRTGVGANVLTF	TGTGCCAGCTCACCAAACCGGACAGGGGTTGGGGCCAACGTCCTGACTTTC
TRBV30	TRBJ2-2	-	-	CAWSVHGGMQPGELFF	TGTGCCTGGAGTGTTCATGGAGGGATGCAGCCCGGGGAGCTGTTTTTT
TRBV7-6	TRBJ1-6	TRBD1	once	CASSPSGTGASPLHF	TGTGCCAGCAGCCCCTCCGGGACAGGGGCTTCACCCCTCCACTTT
TRBV2	TRBJ1-1	-	once	CASSVYSEAFF	TGTGCCAGCAGTGTCTACAGTGAAGCTTTCTTT
TRBV3-1/TRBV3-2	TRBJ2-5	TRBD1	-	CASRTGRGLGETQYF	TGTGCCAGCAGAACTGGCAGGGGGCTAGGAGAGACCCAGTACTTC
TRBV4-2	TRBJ2-3	-	-	CASSQELLGSGTDTQYF	TGTGCCAGCAGCCAAGAATTGCTGGGGAGCGGCACAGATACGCAGTATTTT
TRBV3-1/TRBV3-2	TRBJ2-2	TRBD1	-	CASSLTDRVGELFF	TGTGCCAGCAGCTTAACGGACAGGGTCGGGGAGCTGTTTTTT
TRBV18	TRBJ1-5	-	few	CASSNSVEQPQHF	TGTGCCAGCTCAAATTCGGTTGAACAGCCCCAGCATTTT
TRBV27	TRBJ2-1	-	-	CASSHSAKSYNEQFF	TGTGCCAGCAGTCATAGCGCCAAATCCTACAATGAGCAGTTCTTC
TRBV5-1	TRBJ2-3	TRBD2	-	CASRPLAGGPSDTQYF	TGCGCCAGCAGACCTCTAGCGGGAGGGCCTTCGGATACGCAGTATTTT
TRBV29-1	TRBJ2-6	-	-	CSVARGSGANVLTF	TGCAGCGTTGCCCGGGGCTCTGGGGCCAACGTCCTGACTTTC
TRBV5-1	TRBJ1-5	-	-	CASSLTGNSNQPQHF	TGCGCCAGCAGCCTGACAGGCAATAGCAATCAGCCCCAGCATTTT
TRBV10-3	TRBJ2-7	-	-	CAISQDSYEQYF	TGTGCCATCAGCCAGGACAGCTACGAGCAGTACTTC
TRBV10-3	TRBJ1-2	TRBD1	-	CAIGGQGGYGYTF	TGTGCCATCGGGGGACAGGGAGGCTATGGCTACACCTTC
TRBV9	TRBJ2-5	TRBD2	-	CASSGSAAGVKETQYF	TGTGCCAGCAGCGGCTCAGCAGCGGGAGTTAAAGAGACCCAGTACTTC
TRBV3-1/TRBV3-2	TRBJ1-6	-	-	CASSQGTVNSPLHF	TGTGCCAGCAGCCAAGGAACAGTAAATTCACCCCTCCACTTT
TRBV2	TRBJ2-1	-	few	CASNQDSSYNEQFF	TGTGCCAGCAACCAGGACAGCTCCTACAATGAGCAGTTCTTC
TRBV28	TRBJ1-4	TRBD1	few	CASSYGQGPQGNEKLFF	TGTGCCAGCAGTTATGGACAGGGGCCGCAGGGAAATGAAAAACTGTTTTTT
TRBV4-3	TRBJ2-3	-	-	CASSQDNAGLGDTQYF	TGCGCCAGCAGCCAAGATAACGCGGGTTTGGGAGATACGCAGTATTTT
TRBV5-1	TRBJ2-1	TRBD2	-	CASSKVAGSSNEQFF	TGCGCCAGCAGTAAGGTAGCGGGATCTTCGAATGAGCAGTTCTTC
TRBV28	TRBJ2-7	TRBD2	-	CASSSAGTSGGSYEQYF	TGTGCCAGCAGTTCGGCCGGGACTAGCGGAGGCTCCTACGAGCAGTACTTC
TRBV5-6	TRBJ2-1	TRBD2	-	CASIPYGGSGSAHEQFF	TGTGCCAGCATCCCATATGGGGGTAGCGGGAGCGCCCATGAGCAGTTCTTC
TRBV6-1	TRBJ1-6	-	-	CASSEAVRNSPLHF	TGTGCCAGCAGTGAAGCGGTCAGGAATTCACCCCTCCACTTT
TRBV5-1	TRBJ1-4	TRBD1	-	CASSLEGTGNNEKLFF	TGCGCCAGCAGCTTGGAAGGGACAGGGAATAATGAAAAACTGTTTTTT
TRBV9	TRBJ2-3	-	-	CASSIGQPDTQYF	TGTGCCAGCAGCATCGGACAGCCAGATACGCAGTATTTT
TRBV19	TRBJ2-1	TRBD2	-	CASSIPLAGGIYNEQFF	TGTGCCAGTAGTATTCCACTAGCGGGAGGGATATACAATGAGCAGTTCTTC